This is a list of T cell receptor beta chains from one sample in a study of T cell responses to AZD1222 COVID-19 vaccine. Clones were read by immunoSEQ multiplex PCR, and TCRdb kept only the in-frame ones, dropping some. Of about 180,000 clones detected, 85% to 95% appear once; the ten largest clones hold 2% to 3%. Sample: peripheral blood, taken on day 0 of AZD1222 vaccination. These receptors all stem from an adult in good health. CDR3s include the opening cysteine and the closing phenylalanine or tryptophan. The order of the fields is V gene, J gene, clone size, D gene, CDR3 DNA, CDR3 protein. The D gene is left open where the match is weak. Not every row has a clone size; where given, it reads once, few, many or a size class.

v_gene: TRBV2
j_gene: TRBJ1-1
abundance: .
d_gene: TRBD1
CDR3nt: TGTGCCAGACAACCGGGACAGGCAGGTGTTGAAGCTTTCTTT
CDR3aa: CARQPGQAGVEAFF

v_gene: TRBV19
j_gene: TRBJ1-2
abundance: few
d_gene: .
CDR3nt: TGTGCCAGTAGTATAGGGGGCGAGGCACGGAGCTATGGCTACACCTTC
CDR3aa: CASSIGGEARSYGYTF

v_gene: TRBV2
j_gene: TRBJ1-5
abundance: few
d_gene: .
CDR3nt: TGTGCCAGCAGTGAAGTTCCGGTGCAGCCCCAGCATTTT
CDR3aa: CASSEVPVQPQHF

v_gene: TRBV19
j_gene: TRBJ2-7
abundance: few
d_gene: .
CDR3nt: TGTGCCAGTAGTCTAGGGACTGCGTCCTACGAGCAGTACTTC
CDR3aa: CASSLGTASYEQYF

v_gene: TRBV10-2
j_gene: TRBJ1-2
abundance: .
d_gene: .
CDR3nt: TGCGCCAGCAGTTCCCAGGGGTACGGCTATGGCTACACCTTC
CDR3aa: CASSSQGYGYGYTF

v_gene: TRBV24-1
j_gene: TRBJ2-1
abundance: .
d_gene: .
CDR3nt: TGTGCCACCAGTGATACCGGGGGTTACAATGAGCAGTTCTTC
CDR3aa: CATSDTGGYNEQFF

v_gene: TRBV18
j_gene: TRBJ1-1
abundance: once
d_gene: .
CDR3nt: TGTGCCAGCTCACTCAGAGAGAGCACTGAAGCTTTCTTT
CDR3aa: CASSLRESTEAFF

v_gene: TRBV27
j_gene: TRBJ1-1
abundance: .
d_gene: .
CDR3nt: TGTGCCAGCAGTTTCTGGGGTGAGGAAGCTTTCTTT
CDR3aa: CASSFWGEEAFF

v_gene: TRBV11-2
j_gene: TRBJ2-7
abundance: .
d_gene: TRBD2
CDR3nt: TGTGCCAGCAGCTACACTAGCGGGCTGTCCTACGAGCAGTACTTC
CDR3aa: CASSYTSGLSYEQYF

v_gene: TRBV4-2
j_gene: TRBJ2-3
abundance: few
d_gene: .
CDR3nt: TGTGCCAGCAGCCAAGAGGAGGGTCAGGGAACAGATACGCAGTATTTT
CDR3aa: CASSQEEGQGTDTQYF

v_gene: TRBV24-1
j_gene: TRBJ2-2
abundance: .
d_gene: .
CDR3nt: TGTGCCACCCAAGGAGATCGAGGTAACACCGGGGAGCTGTTTTTT
CDR3aa: CATQGDRGNTGELFF

v_gene: TRBV4-1
j_gene: TRBJ1-5
abundance: few
d_gene: .
CDR3nt: TGCGCCAGCAGCCAAGACAGGGGCAATCAGCCCCAGCATTTT
CDR3aa: CASSQDRGNQPQHF

v_gene: TRBV10-3
j_gene: TRBJ2-3
abundance: .
d_gene: TRBD2
CDR3nt: TGTGCCATCAGCAAGGGACTAGCGGGAGAGGCAGATACGCAGTATTTT
CDR3aa: CAISKGLAGEADTQYF

v_gene: TRBV9
j_gene: TRBJ2-2
abundance: .
d_gene: .
CDR3nt: TGTGCCAGCAGCGTGGTGGGGGATGCGAACACCGGGGAGCTGTTTTTT
CDR3aa: CASSVVGDANTGELFF

v_gene: TRBV29-1
j_gene: TRBJ2-5
abundance: .
d_gene: TRBD1
CDR3nt: TGCAGCGGGTCCGGGACAGGGTTGGCAGAGACCCAGTACTTC
CDR3aa: CSGSGTGLAETQYF

v_gene: TRBV10-3
j_gene: TRBJ2-5
abundance: .
d_gene: .
CDR3nt: TGTGCCATCAACAGGGGGGGCACACAAGAGACCCAGTACTTC
CDR3aa: CAINRGGTQETQYF

v_gene: TRBV6-5
j_gene: TRBJ1-4
abundance: few
d_gene: .
CDR3nt: TGTGCCAGCAGTTACGGTACTAATGAAAAACTGTTTTTT
CDR3aa: CASSYGTNEKLFF

v_gene: TRBV18
j_gene: TRBJ1-5
abundance: .
d_gene: .
CDR3nt: TGTGCCAGCTCACCGACAAGGAGCAATCAGCCCCAGCATTTT
CDR3aa: CASSPTRSNQPQHF

v_gene: TRBV9
j_gene: TRBJ2-7
abundance: .
d_gene: .
CDR3nt: TGTGCCAGCAGCGTAGGACCCGATAGCGCCTACGAGCAGTACTTC
CDR3aa: CASSVGPDSAYEQYF

v_gene: TRBV10-2
j_gene: TRBJ2-2
abundance: .
d_gene: TRBD2
CDR3nt: TGCGCCTCGAGCGGGAGACCCGGGGAGCTGTTTTTT
CDR3aa: CASSGRPGELFF

v_gene: TRBV6-1
j_gene: TRBJ1-3
abundance: once
d_gene: .
CDR3nt: TGTGCCAGCAGTGACCCGAGGAGCAGCTCTGGAAACACCATATATTTT
CDR3aa: CASSDPRSSSGNTIYF

v_gene: TRBV30
j_gene: TRBJ2-6
abundance: .
d_gene: TRBD1
CDR3nt: TGTGCCTGGAATTGGGACAGGAGCTCTGGGGCCAACGTCCTGACTTTC
CDR3aa: CAWNWDRSSGANVLTF

v_gene: TRBV30
j_gene: TRBJ2-7
abundance: .
d_gene: .
CDR3nt: TGTGCCTGGAGTTCCAAGGTGGGGTACGAGCAGTACTTC
CDR3aa: CAWSSKVGYEQYF

v_gene: TRBV27
j_gene: TRBJ2-5
abundance: .
d_gene: .
CDR3nt: TGTGCCAGCAGTTTACAAGCTAAAGAGACCCAGTACTTC
CDR3aa: CASSLQAKETQYF

v_gene: TRBV3-1/TRBV3-2
j_gene: TRBJ1-6
abundance: .
d_gene: .
CDR3nt: TGTGCCAGCAGCCCAGACCGGGATTCACCCCTCCACTTT
CDR3aa: CASSPDRDSPLHF

v_gene: TRBV5-1
j_gene: TRBJ1-1
abundance: .
d_gene: .
CDR3nt: TGCGCCAGCAGCTCCTCTGGGGGGTTGAACACTGAAGCTTTCTTT
CDR3aa: CASSSSGGLNTEAFF

v_gene: TRBV19
j_gene: TRBJ2-1
abundance: .
d_gene: TRBD2
CDR3nt: TGTGCCAGTAGTTCCTTCCGGACTAGCCGTGACGGCAATGAGCAGTTCTTC
CDR3aa: CASSSFRTSRDGNEQFF

v_gene: TRBV3-1/TRBV3-2
j_gene: TRBJ1-3
abundance: .
d_gene: .
CDR3nt: TGTGCCAGCAGTGGTAGACGGGGAGCGTTGTCTGGAAACACCATATATTTT
CDR3aa: CASSGRRGALSGNTIYF

v_gene: TRBV18
j_gene: TRBJ1-3
abundance: .
d_gene: .
CDR3nt: TGTGCCAGCTCACCCATGCGCTCTGGAAACACCATATATTTT
CDR3aa: CASSPMRSGNTIYF

v_gene: TRBV6-5
j_gene: TRBJ2-2
abundance: .
d_gene: TRBD2
CDR3nt: TGTGCCAGCACGGGGAGGGCCGGAAACGGGGAGCTGTTTTTT
CDR3aa: CASTGRAGNGELFF

v_gene: TRBV29-1
j_gene: TRBJ1-2
abundance: .
d_gene: .
CDR3nt: TGCAGCGTTGATGAAGGGATCTATGGCTACACCTTC
CDR3aa: CSVDEGIYGYTF

v_gene: TRBV5-5
j_gene: TRBJ1-6
abundance: .
d_gene: .
CDR3nt: TGTGCCAGCAGCCGCGGACAGCACTCCTATAATTCACCCCTCCACTTT
CDR3aa: CASSRGQHSYNSPLHF

v_gene: TRBV9
j_gene: TRBJ1-2
abundance: .
d_gene: .
CDR3nt: TGTGCCAGCAGCGGTGGGCCTGCCTGGGGGGGGAACTATGGCTACACCTTC
CDR3aa: CASSGGPAWGGNYGYTF

v_gene: TRBV3-1/TRBV3-2
j_gene: TRBJ2-2
abundance: .
d_gene: .
CDR3nt: TGTGCCAGCAGCGAAACTAGCCCGAACACCGGGGAGCTGTTTTTT
CDR3aa: CASSETSPNTGELFF

v_gene: TRBV18
j_gene: TRBJ1-1
abundance: .
d_gene: TRBD1
CDR3nt: TGTGCCAGCTCACAAGACAGGGGAACTGAAGCTTTCTTT
CDR3aa: CASSQDRGTEAFF

v_gene: TRBV18
j_gene: TRBJ2-7
abundance: .
d_gene: TRBD1
CDR3nt: TGTGCCAGCTCACAGGGACAGGGCGGAGAGCAGTACTTC
CDR3aa: CASSQGQGGEQYF

v_gene: TRBV2
j_gene: TRBJ2-2
abundance: .
d_gene: TRBD1
CDR3nt: TGTGCCAGCAGGGGTGGGACAGTAAACACCGGGGAGCTGTTTTTT
CDR3aa: CASRGGTVNTGELFF

v_gene: TRBV3-1/TRBV3-2
j_gene: TRBJ2-7
abundance: .
d_gene: .
CDR3nt: TGTGCCAGCAGCCAATACTACTACGAGCAGTACTTC
CDR3aa: CASSQYYYEQYF

v_gene: TRBV7-9
j_gene: TRBJ2-7
abundance: .
d_gene: TRBD1
CDR3nt: TGTGCCAGCAGTCTAACAGGGGCCCACTACGAGCAGTACTTC
CDR3aa: CASSLTGAHYEQYF